One and the same sample provided the 6 T cell receptor beta chains below, sequenced in a study of molecular identifiers for immune sequencing clone quantification. TCRdb ran MiXCR on the PCR reads and lists one entry per CDR3 protein. The sample includes about 640,000 distinct CDR3 sequences, 15% to 20% of them seen just once. Input material: naive CD8+ T cells from blood, with Jurkat cell RNA spiked in. The subset denotes: FACS-sorted CD8+CD4-CCR7+CD45RA+ naive T cells. The receptor source for this set is a human donor in good health. Some libraries in this study had Jurkat cell RNA spiked in.

V and J are TRBV4-1 and TRBJ2-1; no definite D call. Germline V gene lookup returns CDR1 MGHRA and CDR2 YSYEKL. The V and J ends lost 0 bases and 3 bases respectively, with 15 bases between them. The CDR3 consists of 17 residues. The CDR3 region is CASSQELGSSYYNEQFF. For the CDR3, the DNA is TGCGCCAGCAGCCAAGAATTGGGCAGCTCTTACTACAATGAGCAGTTCTTC.

The table lists this clonotype with many counts. The chain has TRBV19 and TRBJ2-7, with D perhaps matching TRBD2 (5 bases). The CDR3 runs to 13 residues. Trimming shortened V by 5 bases and J by 3 bases, and 11 bases separated the two germline ends. Germline CDR1 reads LNHDA; CDR2 reads SQIVND (reference sequence). The CDR3 region is CASSPMAGYEQYF. As DNA, the CDR3 is TGTGCCAGTAGTCCGATGGCGGGCTACGAGCAGTACTTC.

The rearrangement links TRBV3-1 to TRBJ2-3; D is possibly TRBD2 (7 bases). This CDR3 contains 16 residues. Between the trimmed V and J ends, which lost 5 bases and 4 bases, there was a span of 19 bases. Per the germline V gene, CDR1 is LGHDT and CDR2 is YNNKEL (reference sequence). The CDR3 sequence is CASSLVRGGAADTQYF. CDR3 nucleotides: TGTGCCAGCAGCTTAGTACGAGGGGGGGCCGCAGATACGCAGTATTTT.

This clonotype was seen a handful of times. The chain combines TRBV15 with TRBJ2-7; 7 nucleotides line up with TRBD1. This CDR3 comprises 13 residues. V shed 3 bases, J shed 6 bases, and the junction held 5 bases outside the gene matches. Germline lookup yields CDR1 LNHNV and CDR2 YYDKDF (reference sequence). The CDR3 nucleotides read TGTGCCACCAGCAGGAGACAGGGCCTCGAGCAGTACTTC. As protein: CATSRRQGLEQYF.

This clonotype was seen at least ten times. This sequence joins TRBV29-1 and TRBJ2-7; TRBD2 matches 10 bases. The junction had 5 bases not matched to a gene; V was cut back by 3 bases and J by 0 bases. CDR1 and CDR2 (germline): SQVTM, ANQGSEA. The CDR3 has 15 residues. CDR3 nucleotide sequence: TGCAGCGTTGAGGGGACTAGCGCTAGCTCCTACGAGCAGTACTTC. Its protein product is CSVEGTSASSYEQYF.

This clonotype occurred a few times. This chain connects TRBV3-1 to TRBJ2-3; D gene unclear. The CDR3 spans 14 residues. Per the germline V gene, CDR1 is LGHDT and CDR2 is YNNKEL (reference sequence). The V end lost 0 bases, the J end lost 14 bases, and 18 bases lay between the germline ends. CDR3 in DNA: TGTGCCAGCAGCCAAGATCGGCACAACGATCCGGTGTATTTT. Translating it yields CASSQDRHNDPVYF.